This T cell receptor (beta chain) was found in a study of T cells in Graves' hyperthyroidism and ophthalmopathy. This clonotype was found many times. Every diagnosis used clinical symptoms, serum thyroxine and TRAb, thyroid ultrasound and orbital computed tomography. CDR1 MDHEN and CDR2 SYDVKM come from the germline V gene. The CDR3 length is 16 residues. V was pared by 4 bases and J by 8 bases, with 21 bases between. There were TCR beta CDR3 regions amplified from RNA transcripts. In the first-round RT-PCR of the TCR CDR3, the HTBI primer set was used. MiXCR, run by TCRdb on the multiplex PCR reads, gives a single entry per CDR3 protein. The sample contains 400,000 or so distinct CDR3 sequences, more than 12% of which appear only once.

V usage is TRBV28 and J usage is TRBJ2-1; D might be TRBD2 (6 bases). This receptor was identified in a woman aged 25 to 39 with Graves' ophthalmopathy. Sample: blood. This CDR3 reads CASSSTSRGKGDEQFF. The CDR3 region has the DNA TGTGCCAGCAGTTCCACTAGCCGGGGTAAGGGTGATGAGCAGTTCTTC.